Included here is one TCR beta chain sequence, with context. Its antigen is not known. The V and J ends lost 6 bases and 3 bases, in that order; junction bases with no gene match: 5. Germline V gene data show CDR1 as MNHNY and CDR2 as SVGAGI (reference sequence). CDR3 size: 13 residues. PCR was performed using 60 Vbeta and 13 Jbeta primers. Under the authors' procedure: There were around 80 million unique TCR beta chains by a later count, and some 10 million of them were shared. Repertoires were generated with immunoSEQ multiplex PCR, while TCRdb's copy carries only in-frame clones and drops some. D and trimming were read from the DNA, whereas the V and J calls and clone size are those reported in that table. This sample has approximately 110,000 clones; 77% occur once, and the top ten carry about 13%. This sample was taken from a study of cytomegalovirus exposure and HLA in healthy donors. Study in general: Early on, a data release was issued that held 65 million to 100 million unique TCRs from HLA-typed donors.

Study outcomes and limitations: Specific recognition of CMV antigens was confirmed in vitro for a few chains (all CMV-associated). Roughly even sequencing depth across donors was the assumption behind the presence/absence analyses.

The sequenced sample consisted of PBMCs. The clonotype was recovered from a woman aged 40 to 50 in good health and CMV-seropositive. The chain carries TRBV6-6 and TRBJ2-7, with 7 bases aligning to TRBD2. CDR3 nucleotides: TGTGCCAGCAGCCCCGGCGGGGGCTACGAGCAGTACTTC. This sequence encodes CASSPGGGYEQYF.